This TCR beta chain is from a study of OX40 agonist ivuxolimab in advanced cancers. Study-wide context: One hepatocellular carcinoma and a couple of cutaneous melanoma patients partially responded.

A remark on this clone: Its antigen remains unknown.

Sequencing used immunoSEQ multiplex PCR; TCRdb keeps in-frame clones, though not all of them. The sample includes 50,000 to 60,000 clones, approximately 89% seen only once; the top ten take about 6.5%. CDR3 length: 13 residues. V dropped 5 bases and J dropped 3 bases, with 10 bases sitting between them. CDR1 and CDR2 (germline): MNHEY, SMNVEV (reference sequence). Regarding the study as a whole: More expanded clones were found, on average, in CD8+ than in CD4+ T cells.

The sequenced sample was CD4+ or CD8+ T cells sorted from blood, obtained in a trial of the OX40 agonist ivuxolimab. This sequence originates from an adult with an advanced solid tumor such as melanoma, head and neck, liver or kidney cancer. The rearrangement joins TRBV27 to TRBJ1-2; D possibly corresponds to TRBD1 (5 bases). The CDR3 DNA follows: TGTGCCAGCAGTCACGGGACGGACTATGGCTACACCTTC. This gives the protein CASSHGTDYGYTF.